This is a list of T cell receptor beta chains from one sample in a study of cytomegalovirus exposure and HLA in healthy donors. The method was immunoSEQ multiplex PCR; TCRdb's version includes in-frame clones alone and lacks a portion of them. The sample lists roughly 200,000 clones; around 79% were seen once. Sequencing was performed on PBMCs. The receptor source for this set is a woman aged 25 to 39 in good health and CMV-seropositive. Both conserved end residues are part of each CDR3. A D gene is named only where the DNA matches it firmly. Clone size is not always given. Where it is, it says once, few, many or a class for expanded clones.

CDR3	DNA	J	V	size	D
CASSVEAGGLEQYF	TGTGCCAGCAGCGTAGAAGCGGGGGGGCTCGAGCAGTACTTC	TRBJ2-7	TRBV7-7	-	TRBD2
CASSQDKEHYGYTF	TGCGCCAGCAGCCAAGATAAGGAGCACTATGGCTACACCTTC	TRBJ1-2	TRBV4-1	-	-
CASSQDGQQETQYF	TGCGCCAGCAGCCAAGACGGACAGCAAGAGACCCAGTACTTC	TRBJ2-5	TRBV4-3	-	-
CASSRDSYTDTQYF	TGTGCCAGCAGCCGGGACTCCTACACAGATACGCAGTATTTT	TRBJ2-3	TRBV2	-	-
CASSSGQLPGNTIYF	TGTGCCAGCAGTTCAGGACAGCTCCCTGGAAACACCATATATTTT	TRBJ1-3	TRBV6-5	few	-
CASSQSRQSNTEAFF	TGTGCCAGCAGCCAATCCCGACAGTCGAACACTGAAGCTTTCTTT	TRBJ1-1	TRBV14	-	-
CASSDIVSGDEKLFF	TGTGCCAGCAGTGATATAGTGTCAGGGGATGAAAAACTGTTTTTT	TRBJ1-4	TRBV2	-	-
CASSLATSGGAHEQFF	TGTGCCAGCAGCTTAGCGACTAGCGGGGGGGCGCATGAGCAGTTCTTC	TRBJ2-1	TRBV7-8	-	TRBD2
CSASLSPLHF	TGCAGTGCTAGTTTATCACCCCTCCACTTT	TRBJ1-6	TRBV20-1	-	-
CASSLALGSSPLHF	TGTGCCAGCAGCTTAGCGCTTGGGAGTTCACCCCTCCACTTT	TRBJ1-6	TRBV7-2	-	-
CASSEAGGPLSNEQFF	TGTGCCAGCAGTGAAGCTGGGGGCCCCTTGAGCAATGAGCAGTTCTTC	TRBJ2-1	TRBV6-1	few	-
CASSAPGTGRKLFF	TGTGCCAGCAGCGCCCCCGGGACAGGGCGAAAACTGTTTTTT	TRBJ1-4	TRBV9	-	TRBD1
CARSTGRTGNTIYF	TGTGCAAGAAGTACAGGGAGAACTGGAAACACCATATATTTT	TRBJ1-3	TRBV10-3	-	-
CASSLGLLEAFF	TGTGCCAGCAGCTTAGGACTACTCGAAGCTTTCTTT	TRBJ1-1	TRBV7-2	-	-
CSYRLGVTDTQYF	TGCAGCTACCGACTAGGTGTTACAGATACGCAGTATTTT	TRBJ2-3	TRBV5-4	-	-
CASSFRDRAYNEQFF	TGCGCCAGCAGCTTCCGGGACAGGGCCTACAATGAGCAGTTCTTC	TRBJ2-1	TRBV5-1	-	TRBD1
CASSYAASSYEQYF	TGTGCCAGCAGTTACGCAGCTAGCTCCTACGAGCAGTACTTC	TRBJ2-7	TRBV6-4	-	-
CASSSPGQEFSGNTIYF	TGTGCCAGCAGCTCTCCGGGACAGGAATTCTCGGGAAACACCATATATTTT	TRBJ1-3	TRBV7-8	few	TRBD1
CASSQDSGTGTYGYTF	TGTGCCAGCAGCCAAGATAGCGGGACAGGGACGTATGGCTACACCTTC	TRBJ1-2	TRBV4-2	-	TRBD1
CASSLSRDSFSRNTIYF	TGTGCCAGCAGCCTTAGCCGGGACAGTTTTTCAAGAAACACCATATATTTT	TRBJ1-3	TRBV11-2	-	TRBD1
CASREQALAGYEQFF	TGTGCCAGCAGAGAACAGGCCCTAGCGGGATATGAGCAGTTCTTC	TRBJ2-1	TRBV6-4	-	TRBD2
CSALYNEQFF	TGCAGTGCTCTCTACAATGAGCAGTTCTTC	TRBJ2-1	TRBV20-1	once	-
CASSESGGVVEQYF	TGTGCCAGCAGCGAAAGCGGGGGGGTAGTCGAGCAGTACTTC	TRBJ2-7	TRBV9	-	TRBD2
CASSLAGTENTIYF	TGCGCCAGCAGCTTGGCGGGAACAGAAAACACCATATATTTT	TRBJ1-3	TRBV5-1	-	-
CASSAGGGGSEKLFF	TGTGCCAGCAGCGCCGGGGGGGGCGGGAGTGAAAAACTGTTTTTT	TRBJ1-4	TRBV7-8	-	-
CASSSRQGGELFF	TGCGCCAGCAGCTCCAGACAGGGCGGGGAGCTGTTTTTT	TRBJ2-2	TRBV5-1	-	TRBD1
CASSDSTTPGYEQYF	TGTGCCAGCAGTGATTCTACCACCCCCGGTTACGAGCAGTACTTC	TRBJ2-7	TRBV2	-	-
CASSLKTGVGNNEQFF	TGCGCCAGCAGCCTTAAAACGGGAGTAGGTAACAATGAGCAGTTCTTC	TRBJ2-1	TRBV4-3	few	-
CASSQGYGTSLGGEQFF	TGCGCCAGCAGCCAGGGCTACGGGACTAGCCTGGGCGGTGAGCAGTTCTTC	TRBJ2-1	TRBV4-3	-	TRBD2
CASSLGQPNTEAFF	TGTGCCAGCAGCTTGGGGCAGCCGAACACTGAAGCTTTCTTT	TRBJ1-1	TRBV11-3	-	-
CASSQDSGQGLNTEAFF	TGCGCCAGCAGCCAAGACTCGGGACAGGGGTTGAACACTGAAGCTTTCTTT	TRBJ1-1	TRBV4-3	-	TRBD1
CASSRDRMNTEAFF	TGTGCCAGCAGTAGGGACAGGATGAACACTGAAGCTTTCTTT	TRBJ1-1	TRBV2	-	TRBD1
CSVEWADSYEQYF	TGCAGCGTTGAATGGGCAGACTCCTACGAGCAGTACTTC	TRBJ2-7	TRBV29-1	once	-
CASSYPGTSGFDTQYF	TGTGCCAGCAGCTACCCCGGGACTAGCGGTTTCGATACGCAGTATTTT	TRBJ2-3	TRBV7-9	-	TRBD2
CASALSGYNSPLHF	TGTGCCAGCGCGCTGTCAGGCTATAATTCACCCCTCCACTTT	TRBJ1-6	TRBV18	few	-
CASTQGATTEAFF	TGTGCCAGCACCCAGGGTGCGACCACTGAAGCTTTCTTT	TRBJ1-1	TRBV2	once	-
CASTGTIPYEQYF	TGTGCCAGTACGGGGACTATACCCTACGAGCAGTACTTC	TRBJ2-7	TRBV11-3	-	TRBD2
CASSEAKGQGADEQYF	TGTGCCAGCAGTGAAGCGAAAGGACAGGGTGCTGACGAGCAGTACTTC	TRBJ2-7	TRBV6-1	-	TRBD1
CASSMGHLYSNQPQHF	TGTGCCAGTAGTATGGGACACTTATATAGCAATCAGCCCCAGCATTTT	TRBJ1-5	TRBV19	-	-
CASSVDWDRPGNEQFF	TGTGCCAGCAGCGTAGATTGGGACAGGCCGGGGAATGAGCAGTTCTTC	TRBJ2-1	TRBV9	-	TRBD1
CASSRTSGGLYEQYF	TGCGCCAGCAGTCGGACTAGCGGGGGCCTCTACGAGCAGTACTTC	TRBJ2-7	TRBV5-1	-	TRBD2
CASSYSSSEQFF	TGTGCCAGCAGTTACTCGAGTAGTGAGCAGTTCTTC	TRBJ2-1	TRBV6-5	-	-
CASSQGVVQETQYF	TGTGCCAGCAGCCAGGGGGTAGTACAAGAGACCCAGTACTTC	TRBJ2-5	TRBV5-4	-	TRBD1
CASSRQGNTEAFF	TGTGCCAGTAGTAGACAGGGGAACACTGAAGCTTTCTTT	TRBJ1-1	TRBV19	once	TRBD1
CASRLAGIPHEQFF	TGTGCCAGCAGGCTAGCGGGAATCCCCCATGAGCAGTTCTTC	TRBJ2-1	TRBV6-5	-	TRBD2
CSFRTTGREQYF	TGCAGCTTCCGAACGACAGGGCGCGAGCAGTACTTC	TRBJ2-7	TRBV29-1	-	TRBD1
CATSTSGDSTDTQYF	TGTGCCACCAGCACCAGCGGGGACAGCACAGATACGCAGTATTTT	TRBJ2-3	TRBV15	-	TRBD2
CASSIVSSYNEQFF	TGTGCCAGTAGTATAGTTAGTTCCTACAATGAGCAGTTCTTC	TRBJ2-1	TRBV19	-	-
CAISEVSAGLYEQYF	TGTGCCATCAGTGAGGTTTCAGCGGGACTCTACGAGCAGTACTTC	TRBJ2-7	TRBV10-3	-	TRBD2
CASSVAEGPRTPGELFF	TGTGCCAGCAGCGTAGCCGAGGGCCCGAGAACCCCCGGGGAGCTGTTTTTT	TRBJ2-2	TRBV9	-	-
CASSLVWQADMNTEAFF	TGTGCCAGCAGCTTAGTCTGGCAGGCGGACATGAACACTGAAGCTTTCTTT	TRBJ1-1	TRBV7-9	-	-
CAISSGQGEEKLFF	TGTGCCATCAGTTCGGGACAGGGGGAGGAAAAACTGTTTTTT	TRBJ1-4	TRBV10-3	-	TRBD1
CASSIAWGSLNTEAFF	TGTGCCAGTAGTATAGCGTGGGGCAGTTTGAACACTGAAGCTTTCTTT	TRBJ1-1	TRBV19	-	-
CASGAKPDWSYEQYF	TGTGCCAGCGGAGCGAAACCGGACTGGAGCTACGAGCAGTACTTC	TRBJ2-7	TRBV6-1	-	-
CASSLGGASGIAGELFF	TGTGCCAGCAGCCTGGGGGGGGCTAGCGGGATCGCCGGGGAGCTGTTTTTT	TRBJ2-2	TRBV5-4	-	TRBD2
CAISDHIRNTEAFF	TGTGCCATCAGTGACCATATTAGGAACACTGAAGCTTTCTTT	TRBJ1-1	TRBV10-3	-	-
CASWALAGSTDTQYF	TGTGCCAGCTGGGCACTAGCGGGGAGCACAGATACGCAGTATTTT	TRBJ2-3	TRBV28	-	TRBD2
CASRSQNTEAFF	TGTGCCAGCAGATCACAGAACACTGAAGCTTTCTTT	TRBJ1-1	TRBV9	-	-
CASGLGTGNTGELFF	TGTGCCAGCGGGCTGGGGACAGGGAACACCGGGGAGCTGTTTTTT	TRBJ2-2	TRBV27	-	TRBD1
CASSSTLDSHNEQFF	TGTGCCAGCAGCTCGACCCTTGACTCTCACAATGAGCAGTTCTTC	TRBJ2-1	TRBV5-6	-	-